Listed here are 30 T cell receptor beta chains from one sample, sequenced in a study of CD4 T cells in relation to SARS-CoV-2 and coronaviruses. Sequenced by immunoSEQ multiplex PCR; TCRdb stores in-frame clones only, minus some. The sample consists of 60,000 or so clones, 94% of them appearing once. The unexposed donors gave CD4+ T cells in 2011-2018, prior to COVID-19. Sequenced: naive CD4+ T cells from PBMCs. Subset given: naive CD4+ T cells isolated by negative enrichment. These receptors came from a human donor in good health.

The chain recombines TRBV4-1 with TRBJ1-4; no clear D gene. This CDR3 comprises 12 residues. Germline assignment: CDR1 MGHRA and CDR2 YSYEKL. V lost 6 bases and J lost 13, with 15 bases in between. CDR3 sequence reads: CASRSPPGGLFF. The CDR3 nucleotides read TGCGCCAGCAGATCCCCTCCCGGAGGACTGTTTTTT.

This sequence joins TRBV6-5 and TRBJ2-1; D might be TRBD1 or TRBD2, each matching 5 bases. CDR1 and CDR2 from the germline V gene are MNHEY and SVGAGI. The CDR3 covers 15 residues. The V and J ends lost 7 bases and 5 bases respectively, with 18 bases between them. Here the CDR3 reads CASTGSSVGDNEQFF. The CDR3, as DNA: TGTGCCAGCACGGGCAGTTCGGTGGGGGACAATGAGCAGTTCTTC.

The rearrangement links TRBV18 to TRBJ1-1, with 7 bases matching TRBD1. J gave up 6 bases and V 5 bases, and 12 bases lay outside the gene matches. The CDR3 is 15 amino acids. Germline CDR1 and CDR2: KGHSH and LQKENI. The CDR3 bases are TGTGCCAGCTCATCCGACAGGGTATGGATCTCTGAAGCTTTCTTT. Protein: CASSSDRVWISEAFF.

This rearrangement joins TRBV11-3 to TRBJ2-1; tentatively, D is TRBD1 or TRBD2 (5 bases each). The ends were cut back, 0 bases at V and 3 bases at J, with 12 bases in the middle. This CDR3 contains 16 residues. CDR1 is SGHNT and CDR2 is YENEEA in the germline V gene. The CDR3, as DNA: TGTGCCAGCAGCTTAGATGGGGGACCCGACTACAATGAGCAGTTCTTC. Protein sequence: CASSLDGGPDYNEQFF.

CDR3 sequence reads: CASSRGGSSSYEQYF. The DNA for the CDR3 is TGTGCCAGCAGCCGGGGTGGCAGCAGCTCCTACGAGCAGTACTTC. This chain joins TRBV3-1 (or the pseudogene TRBV3-2) and TRBJ2-7; D gene uncertain. Germline CDR1 and CDR2: LGHDT and YNNKEL (reference sequence). V lost 4 bases and J lost 0, with 13 bases in between. This CDR3 comprises 15 residues.

This chain uses TRBV28 with TRBJ2-7, with 11 bases identical to TRBD1. The CDR3 covers 14 residues. Unmatched junction bases numbered 5, after V lost 6 bases and J lost 4 bases. In germline, CDR1 is MDHEN, CDR2 SYDVKM. CDR3 sequence (DNA): TGTGCCAGCAGGCCCGGGACAGGGGGTTACGAGCAGTACTTC. It is translated as CASRPGTGGYEQYF.

V gene TRBV9 combines with J gene TRBJ2-5; 8 nucleotides agree with TRBD2. The CDR3 is 14 residues long. V shed 3 bases, J shed 4 bases, and the junction held 5 bases outside the gene matches. Germline lookup yields CDR1 SGDLS and CDR2 YYNGEE. The CDR3 DNA reads as TGTGCCAGCAGCGCCCGGGAGGGGTCAGAGACCCAGTACTTC. Translating it yields CASSAREGSETQYF.

This clone was detected a few times. This chain links TRBV5-4 with TRBJ2-7; 7 bases map to TRBD2. The germline V gene encodes CDR1 SGHNT and CDR2 YYREEE (reference sequence). V gave up 1 base and J gave up 3 bases; unmatched junction bases: 1. The CDR3 is 13 residues long. Here the CDR3 reads CASSLSGGYEQYF. The CDR3 DNA reads TGTGCCAGCAGCTTGTCGGGGGGCTACGAGCAGTACTTC.

A single count supports this clone. J is TRBJ1-2 and V is TRBV18; a weak D match, TRBD1 (5 bases). V dropped 2 bases and J dropped 8 bases, with 21 bases sitting between them. This CDR3 contains 16 residues. Looked up from germline, CDR1 is KGHSH and CDR2 is LQKENI. The DNA of the CDR3 is TGTGCCAGCTCACCAGACTACGGGGACCGACGTGCGGGCTACACCTTC. This codes for CASSPDYGDRRAGYTF.

The gene calls are TRBV11-2 and TRBJ2-7, with D perhaps being TRBD1 or TRBD2 (5 bases each). The CDR3 covers 15 residues. Trimming removed 6 bases from V and 5 bases from J, with 20 bases in between. The germline V gene encodes CDR1 SGHAT and CDR2 FQNNGV. CDR3 in DNA: TGTGCCAGCAGGATAGGCTCTCGATGGGGGAACGAGCAGTACTTC. This sequence encodes CASRIGSRWGNEQYF.

Written as DNA, the CDR3 is TGTGCCAGCAGCTTATTACCTAGCGGGAAGAACACCGGGGAGCTGTTTTTT. Protein sequence: CASSLLPSGKNTGELFF. V is TRBV11-2 and J is TRBJ2-2, with 9 bases matching TRBD2. The CDR3 sequence is 17 residues long. J gave up 1 base and V 2 bases, and 5 bases lay outside the gene matches. From germline, CDR1 is SGHAT and CDR2 FQNNGV.

The CDR3, as DNA: TGTGCCAGCAGTTCCCGACCCCTGGGGGAGACCCAGTACTTC. It yields the protein CASSSRPLGETQYF. The V and J genes are TRBV6-5 and TRBJ2-5; D call uncertain. This CDR3 contains 14 residues. The V gene's germline CDR1 is MNHEY and CDR2 SVGAGI. V was cut by 4 bases and J by 5 bases, with 14 bases left in between.

This chain connects TRBV19 to TRBJ2-1, with D perhaps matching TRBD2 (5 bases). This CDR3 is 11 amino acids long. Trimming removed 4 bases from V and 9 bases from J, with 7 bases in between. Germline values: CDR1 LNHDA, CDR2 SQIVND (reference sequence). The DNA of the CDR3 is TGTGCCAGTAGTAAAGGAGGTGAGCAGTTCTTC. As protein: CASSKGGEQFF.

The V call is TRBV10-1, the J call TRBJ2-1; 7 nucleotides line up with TRBD2. The V segment lost 4 bases and the J segment 10 bases; nucleotides outside the gene matches: 13. This CDR3 region has 15 residues. Germline lookup yields CDR1 WNHNN and CDR2 SYGVQD (reference sequence). CDR3 DNA: TGCGCCAGCAGTGGCAGCGGGGCGCGGGGTGGAGAGCAGTTCTTC. Amino acid sequence: CASSGSGARGGEQFF.

The V gene is TRBV5-1, the J gene TRBJ2-7; 12 bases are shared with TRBD2. Germline CDR1 reads SGHRS; CDR2 reads YFSETQ. V gave up 8 bases and J gave up 1 base; unmatched junction bases: 4. CDR3 size: 14 residues. The CDR3 sequence is CASRLAGASYEQYF. The CDR3 DNA is TGCGCCAGTCGACTAGCGGGAGCTTCCTACGAGCAGTACTTC.

The chain has TRBV5-1 and TRBJ2-1, with 9 bases aligning to TRBD1. The V and J ends lost 5 bases and 4 bases, in that order; junction bases with no gene match: 13. The CDR3 contains 17 residues. The germline V gene encodes CDR1 SGHRS and CDR2 YFSETQ. The CDR3 reads CASRWTSGTGIYNEQFF. The CDR3 DNA is TGCGCCAGCAGATGGACATCCGGGACAGGGATATACAATGAGCAGTTCTTC.

This sequence joins TRBV7-8 and TRBJ1-1; 7 bases fit TRBD1. The CDR3 runs 14 residues. The V gene's germline CDR1 is SGHVS and CDR2 FQNEAQ. The trim removed 5 bases at V and 1 base at J, leaving 4 bases unmatched. The chain's CDR3 is CASSLEGANTEAFF. The CDR3 nucleotides are TGTGCCAGCAGCCTCGAGGGGGCGAACACTGAAGCTTTCTTT.

V gene TRBV30 combines with J gene TRBJ2-7, with 9 bases that match TRBD1. Looked up from germline, CDR1 is GTSNPN and CDR2 is SVGIG (reference sequence). This CDR3 is 14 amino acids long. V shed 1 base, J shed 3 bases, and the junction held 4 bases outside the gene matches. CDR3 nucleotide sequence: TGTGCCTGGAGTGAGGGACAGGGTTACTACGAGCAGTACTTC. Amino acids: CAWSEGQGYYEQYF.

The gene calls are TRBV12-3 or TRBV12-4 and TRBJ1-1; D is perhaps TRBD1 (6 bases). V dropped 6 bases and J dropped 9 bases, with 8 bases sitting between them. The CDR3 loop spans 10 amino acids. The CDR3 DNA follows: TGTGCCAGCAGGGGGGCCCAAGCTTTCTTT. Translation gives CASRGAQAFF.

The DNA for the CDR3 is TGTGCCAGTAGTATAGTGTCTGGATCCTACGAGCAGTACTTC. The encoded protein is CASSIVSGSYEQYF. This chain connects TRBV19 to TRBJ2-7; D not certain. CDR3 length: 14 residues. Germline assignment: CDR1 LNHDA and CDR2 SQIVND (reference sequence). Trimming removed 1 base from V and 1 base from J, with 8 bases in between.

This rearrangement joins TRBV29-1 to TRBJ2-5; no definite D call. The CDR3 sequence is 13 residues long. Germline-derived CDR1 and CDR2 are SQVTM and ANQGSEA. V was trimmed by 4 bases and J by 1 base, leaving 10 bases between them. The CDR3 region is CSVVPGLQETQYF. The CDR3 nucleotides are TGCAGCGTTGTCCCCGGGCTCCAAGAGACCCAGTACTTC.

The rearrangement joins TRBV28 to TRBJ2-5; 7 nucleotides agree with TRBD2. The V gene's germline CDR1 is MDHEN and CDR2 SYDVKM. The CDR3 has 13 residues. V was pared by 8 bases and J by 5 bases, with 8 bases of the junction left unmatched. CDR3 sequence reads: CASGAGPTETQYF. CDR3 bases: TGTGCCAGCGGAGCGGGGCCGACGGAGACCCAGTACTTC. The full variable domain, with the rest looked up from reference TRBV28 and TRBJ2-5, is DVKVTQSSRYLVKRTGEKVFLECVQDMDHENMFWYRQDPGLGLRLIYFSYDVKMKEKGDIPEGYSVSREKKERFSLILESASTNQTSMYLCASGAGPTETQYFGPGTRLLVL.

The chain uses TRBV6-4 and TRBJ2-2, with D uncertain. CDR3 size: 14 residues. V was clipped by 0 bases and J by 3 bases, with 5 bases between them. The germline CDR1 and CDR2 sequences are MRHNA and SNTAGT. The CDR3 region has the DNA TGTGCCAGCAGTGACTCGCAGGACACCGGGGAGCTGTTTTTT. Translating gives CASSDSQDTGELFF.

The genes are TRBV28 and TRBJ2-4; 13 nucleotides agree with TRBD2. CDR3 size: 14 residues. J lost 10 bases, V lost 4 bases, and 4 bases had no gene match. In germline, CDR1 is MDHEN, CDR2 SYDVKM. CDR3 residues: CASSSTGLAGIQYF. CDR3 bases: TGTGCCAGCAGTTCCACGGGACTAGCGGGAATTCAGTACTTC.

The chain employs TRBV19 and TRBJ1-3; D is unclear. Germline CDR1 and CDR2: LNHDA and SQIVND (reference sequence). This CDR3 contains 15 residues. V was clipped by 5 bases and J by 0 bases, with 11 bases between them. Here the CDR3 reads CASSLNGDSGNTIYF. The CDR3 DNA reads TGTGCCAGTAGTTTAAACGGAGACTCTGGAAACACCATATATTTT.

The chain combines TRBV29-1 with TRBJ1-1; D may be TRBD1 (6 bases). From germline, CDR1 is SQVTM and CDR2 ANQGSEA. Trimming removed 5 bases from V and 1 base from J, with 11 bases in between. The CDR3 length is 13 residues. CDR3 sequence: CSVSQGQNTEAFF. DNA of the CDR3: TGCAGCGTTTCACAGGGCCAGAACACTGAAGCTTTCTTT. The whole variable domain, remainder taken from reference TRBV29-1 and TRBJ1-1, is SAVISQKPSRDICQRGTSLTIQCQVDSQVTMMFWYRQQPGQSLTLIATANQGSEATYESGFVIDKFPISRPNLTFSTLTVSNMSPEDSSIYLCSVSQGQNTEAFFGQGTRLTVV.

The rearrangement links TRBV7-9 to TRBJ2-7, with 8 bases matching TRBD1. The V gene end was trimmed by 5 bases and the J gene end by 3 bases; junction bases not matched to a gene: 9. CDR1 and CDR2 from the germline V gene are SEHNR and FQNEAQ (reference sequence). The CDR3 totals 15 residues. CDR3 sequence (DNA): TGTGCCAGCAGCAGGGGACAGGCGGATCTCTACGAGCAGTACTTC. This encodes CASSRGQADLYEQYF.

The chain joins TRBV3-1 (or the pseudogene TRBV3-2) to TRBJ2-5, with D tentatively TRBD2 (5 bases). Per the germline V gene, CDR1 is LGHDT and CDR2 is YNNKEL (reference sequence). With 8 bases removed from V and 2 bases from J, the gap between germline ends came to 15 bases. The CDR3 totals 14 residues. The CDR3 DNA sequence: TGTGCCAGCGCCCTAGCTCGATTTCAAGAGACCCAGTACTTC. This sequence encodes CASALARFQETQYF.

This clone was seen only once. The chain links TRBV10-2 to TRBJ1-2; D may be TRBD1 (6 bases). Germline CDR1 and CDR2: WSHSY and SAAADI. The germline V and J ends were trimmed by 9 bases and 4 bases, with 15 bases remaining between them. There are 13 residues in the CDR3. The CDR3 protein is CASGGGIRYGYTF. The DNA for the CDR3 is TGCGCCAGTGGCGGGGGCATACGCTATGGCTACACCTTC.

This clone was picked up one time. V gene TRBV9 combines with J gene TRBJ1-5; D unresolved. Germline V gives CDR1 SGDLS, CDR2 YYNGEE. Trimming left V 3 bases short and J 3 bases short, with 10 bases between. This CDR3 has 14 amino acids. CDR3 in amino acids: CASSEGSFNQPQHF. The CDR3 nucleotides read TGTGCCAGCAGCGAGGGAAGCTTCAATCAGCCCCAGCATTTT.